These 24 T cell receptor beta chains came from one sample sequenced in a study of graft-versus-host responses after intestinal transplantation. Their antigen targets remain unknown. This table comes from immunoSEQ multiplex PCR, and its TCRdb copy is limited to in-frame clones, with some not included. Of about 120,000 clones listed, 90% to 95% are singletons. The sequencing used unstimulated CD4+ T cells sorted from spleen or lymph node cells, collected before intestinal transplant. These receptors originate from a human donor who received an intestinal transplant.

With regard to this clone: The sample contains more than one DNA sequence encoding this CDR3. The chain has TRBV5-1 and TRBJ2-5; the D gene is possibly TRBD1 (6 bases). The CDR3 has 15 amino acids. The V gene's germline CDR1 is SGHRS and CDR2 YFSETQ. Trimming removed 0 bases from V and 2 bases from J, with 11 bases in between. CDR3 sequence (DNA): TGCGCCAGCAGCTTGGCCGCGACAGGACAAGAGACCCAGTACTTC. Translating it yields CASSLAATGQETQYF.

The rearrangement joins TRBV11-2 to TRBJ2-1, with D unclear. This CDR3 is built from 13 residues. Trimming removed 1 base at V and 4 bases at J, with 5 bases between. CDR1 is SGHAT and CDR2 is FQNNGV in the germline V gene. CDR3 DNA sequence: TGTGCCAGCAGCTTAGGGTCTTACAATGAGCAGTTCTTC. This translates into CASSLGSYNEQFF.

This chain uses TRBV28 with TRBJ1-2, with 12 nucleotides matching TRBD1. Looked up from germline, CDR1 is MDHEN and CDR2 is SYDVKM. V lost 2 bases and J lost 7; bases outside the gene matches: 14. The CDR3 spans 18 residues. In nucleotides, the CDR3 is TGTGCCAGCAGTTTAATCGGCCCGGGACAGGGGGCGCTGGGTGGCTACACCTTC. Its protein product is CASSLIGPGQGALGGYTF.

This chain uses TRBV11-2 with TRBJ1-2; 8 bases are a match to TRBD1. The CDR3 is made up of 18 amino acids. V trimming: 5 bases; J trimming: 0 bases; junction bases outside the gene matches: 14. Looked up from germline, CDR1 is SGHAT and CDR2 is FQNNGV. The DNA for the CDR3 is TGTGCCAGCAGCCCCCGTCGGCAGGGGGCATTGACTAACTATGGCTACACCTTC. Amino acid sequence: CASSPRRQGALTNYGYTF.

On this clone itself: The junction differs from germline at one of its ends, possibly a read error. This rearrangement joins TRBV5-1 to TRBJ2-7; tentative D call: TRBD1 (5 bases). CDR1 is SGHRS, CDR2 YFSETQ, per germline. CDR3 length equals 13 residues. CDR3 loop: CASSFTGSNEQYF. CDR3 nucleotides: TGCGCCAGCAGCTTCACAGGCTCCAACGAGCAGTACTTC.

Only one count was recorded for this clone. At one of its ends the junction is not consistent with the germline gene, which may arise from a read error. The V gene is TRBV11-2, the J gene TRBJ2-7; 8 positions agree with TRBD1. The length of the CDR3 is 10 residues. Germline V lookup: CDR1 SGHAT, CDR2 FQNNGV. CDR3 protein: CASSSDRAIF. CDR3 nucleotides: TGTGCCAGCAGCTCGGACAGGGCCATCTTC.

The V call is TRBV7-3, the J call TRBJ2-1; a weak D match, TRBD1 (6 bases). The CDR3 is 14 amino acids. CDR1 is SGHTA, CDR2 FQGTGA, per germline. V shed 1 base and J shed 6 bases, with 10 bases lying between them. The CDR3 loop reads CASSLMGRGNEQFF. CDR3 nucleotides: TGTGCCAGCAGCTTAATGGGCAGGGGCAATGAGCAGTTCTTC.

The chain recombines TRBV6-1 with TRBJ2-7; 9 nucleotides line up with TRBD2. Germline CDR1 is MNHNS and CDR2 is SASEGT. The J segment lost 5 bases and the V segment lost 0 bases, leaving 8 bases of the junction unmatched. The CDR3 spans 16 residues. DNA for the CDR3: TGTGCCAGCAGTGAAGCAGTAGCGGGAGTGTTCAACGAGCAGTACTTC. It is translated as CASSEAVAGVFNEQYF.

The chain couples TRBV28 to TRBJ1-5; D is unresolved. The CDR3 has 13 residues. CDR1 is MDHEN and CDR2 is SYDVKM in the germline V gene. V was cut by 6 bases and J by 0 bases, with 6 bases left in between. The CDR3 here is CASSRISNQPQHF. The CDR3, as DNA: TGTGCCAGCAGCCGAATTAGCAATCAGCCCCAGCATTTT.

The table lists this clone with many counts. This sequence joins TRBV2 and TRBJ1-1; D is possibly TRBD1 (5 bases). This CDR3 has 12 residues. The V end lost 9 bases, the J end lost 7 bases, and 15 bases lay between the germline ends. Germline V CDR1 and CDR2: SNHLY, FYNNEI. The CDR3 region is CASHQGRYEAFF. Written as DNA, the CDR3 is TGTGCCAGTCATCAGGGTCGCTATGAAGCTTTCTTT.

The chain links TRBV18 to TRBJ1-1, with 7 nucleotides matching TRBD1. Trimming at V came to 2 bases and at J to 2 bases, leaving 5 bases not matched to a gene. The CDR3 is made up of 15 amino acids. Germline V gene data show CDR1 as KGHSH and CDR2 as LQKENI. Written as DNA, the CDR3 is TGTGCCAGCTCACCAACCCGACAGGGTAACACTGAAGCTTTCTTT. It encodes CASSPTRQGNTEAFF. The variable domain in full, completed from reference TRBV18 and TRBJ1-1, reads NAGVMQNPRHLVRRRGQEARLRCSPMKGHSHVYWYRQLPEEGLKFMVYLQKENIIDESGMPKERFSAEFPKEGPSILRIQQVVRGDSAAYFCASSPTRQGNTEAFFGQGTRLTVV.

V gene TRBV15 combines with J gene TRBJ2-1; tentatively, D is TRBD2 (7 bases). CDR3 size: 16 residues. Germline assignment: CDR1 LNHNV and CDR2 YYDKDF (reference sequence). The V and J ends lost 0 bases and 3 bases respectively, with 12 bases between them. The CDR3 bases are TGTGCCACCAGCAGAGAGGGAGGGGGGATCTACAATGAGCAGTTCTTC. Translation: CATSREGGGIYNEQFF.

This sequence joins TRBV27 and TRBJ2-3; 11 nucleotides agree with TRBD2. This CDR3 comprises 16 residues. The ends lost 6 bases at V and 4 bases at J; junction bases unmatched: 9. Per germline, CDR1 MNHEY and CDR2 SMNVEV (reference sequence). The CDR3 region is CASRVIAGGRPDTQYF. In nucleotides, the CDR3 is TGTGCCAGCAGGGTTATAGCGGGAGGGCGCCCAGATACGCAGTATTTT.

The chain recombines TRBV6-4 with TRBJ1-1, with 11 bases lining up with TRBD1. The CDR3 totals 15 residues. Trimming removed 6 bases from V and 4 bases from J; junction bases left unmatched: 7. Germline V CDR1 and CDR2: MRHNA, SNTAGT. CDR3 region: CASSRGGTGGTEAFF. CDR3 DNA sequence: TGTGCCAGCAGCCGGGGGGGGACAGGGGGCACTGAAGCTTTCTTT.

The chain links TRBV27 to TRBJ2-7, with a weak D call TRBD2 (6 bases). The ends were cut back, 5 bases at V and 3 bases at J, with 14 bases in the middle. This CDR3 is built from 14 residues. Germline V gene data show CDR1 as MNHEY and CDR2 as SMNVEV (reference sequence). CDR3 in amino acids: CASSAAGRSYEQYF. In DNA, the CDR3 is TGTGCCAGCAGTGCCGCGGGACGAAGCTACGAGCAGTACTTC.

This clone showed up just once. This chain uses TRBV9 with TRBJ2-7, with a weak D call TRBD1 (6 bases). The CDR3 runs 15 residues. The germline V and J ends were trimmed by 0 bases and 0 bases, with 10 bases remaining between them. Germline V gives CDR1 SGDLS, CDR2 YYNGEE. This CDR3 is CASSVEVGGSYEQYF. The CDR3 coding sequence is TGTGCCAGCAGCGTAGAGGTAGGGGGCTCCTACGAGCAGTACTTC.

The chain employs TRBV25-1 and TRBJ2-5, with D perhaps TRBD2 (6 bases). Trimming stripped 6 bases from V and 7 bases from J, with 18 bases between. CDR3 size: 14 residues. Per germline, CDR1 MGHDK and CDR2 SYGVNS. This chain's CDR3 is CASSPRWGGGTQYF. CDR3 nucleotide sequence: TGTGCCAGCAGCCCAAGGTGGGGAGGTGGGACCCAGTACTTC.

CDR3 in amino acids: CASSAGTQLGRETQYF. The CDR3 DNA reads TGTGCCAGCAGCGCGGGGACACAACTCGGCCGAGAGACCCAGTACTTC. The chain is built from TRBV9 and TRBJ2-5, with a tentative D call TRBD1 (6 bases). Germline V gene data show CDR1 as SGDLS and CDR2 as YYNGEE. Trimming stripped 3 bases from V and 4 bases from J, with 19 bases between. The CDR3 extends over 16 amino acids.

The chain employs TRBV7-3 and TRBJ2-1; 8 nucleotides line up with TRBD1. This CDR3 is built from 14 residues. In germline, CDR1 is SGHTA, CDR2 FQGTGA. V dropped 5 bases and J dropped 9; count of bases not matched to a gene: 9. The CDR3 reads CASSLGTTGVEQFF. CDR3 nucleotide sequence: TGTGCCAGCAGCCTAGGAACGACAGGGGTTGAGCAGTTCTTC.

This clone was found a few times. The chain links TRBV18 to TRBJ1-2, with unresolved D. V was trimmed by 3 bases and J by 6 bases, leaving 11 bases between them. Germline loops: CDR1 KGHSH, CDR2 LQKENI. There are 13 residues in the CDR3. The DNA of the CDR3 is TGTGCCAGCTCACCGAGGGTTACAGATGGCTACACCTTC. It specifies CASSPRVTDGYTF.

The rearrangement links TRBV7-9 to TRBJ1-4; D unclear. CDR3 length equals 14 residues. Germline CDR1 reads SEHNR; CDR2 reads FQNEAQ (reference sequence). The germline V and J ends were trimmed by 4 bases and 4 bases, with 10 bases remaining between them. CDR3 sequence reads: CASSSKGLNEKLFF. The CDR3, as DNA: TGTGCCAGCAGCTCAAAAGGCCTTAATGAAAAACTGTTTTTT. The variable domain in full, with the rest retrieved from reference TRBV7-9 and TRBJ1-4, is DTGVSQNPRHKITKRGQNVTFRCDPISEHNRLYWYRQTLGQGPEFLTYFQNEAQLEKSRLLSDRFSAERPKGSFSTLEIQRTEQGDSAMYLCASSSKGLNEKLFFGSGTQLSVL.

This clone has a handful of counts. The DNA for the CDR3 is TGTGCCAGCAGTGACTTGGGAACCGGGGAGCTGTTTTTT. Encoded protein: CASSDLGTGELFF. The chain couples TRBV6-4 to TRBJ2-2; D not certain. The CDR3 runs to 13 residues. Germline CDR1 reads MRHNA; CDR2 reads SNTAGT. V was cut by 1 base and J by 5 bases, with 5 bases left in between.

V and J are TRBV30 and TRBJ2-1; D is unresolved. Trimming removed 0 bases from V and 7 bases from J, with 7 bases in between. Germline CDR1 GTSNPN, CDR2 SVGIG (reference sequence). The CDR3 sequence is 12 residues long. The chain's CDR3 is CAWSVSGNEQFF. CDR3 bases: TGTGCCTGGAGTGTATCCGGAAATGAGCAGTTCTTC.

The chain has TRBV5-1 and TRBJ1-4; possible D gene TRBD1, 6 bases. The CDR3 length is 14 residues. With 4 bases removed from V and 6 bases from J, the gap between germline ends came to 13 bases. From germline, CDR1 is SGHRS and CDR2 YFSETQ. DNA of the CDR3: TGCGCCAGCAGCGCACAGGGTGGGGATGAAAAACTGTTTTTT. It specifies CASSAQGGDEKLFF. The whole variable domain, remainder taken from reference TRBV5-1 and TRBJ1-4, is KAGVTQTPRYLIKTRGQQVTLSCSPISGHRSVSWYQQTPGQGLQFLFEYFSETQRNKGNFPGRFSGRQFSNSRSEMNVSTLELGDSALYLCASSAQGGDEKLFFGSGTQLSVL.